This is a list of T cell receptor beta chains from one sample in a study of shared clonotypes between healthy human individuals. Sequencing was performed with immunoSEQ multiplex PCR; in TCRdb, only in-frame clones are kept and a portion is missing. This sample has some 300,000 clones, with less than 75% found just once. Sample: memory CD4+ T cells sorted from blood. The receptors were gathered from a man younger than 40 in good health. Both conserved end residues are part of each CDR3. D genes are given only for firm matches. The size of a clone is reported for some rows only, either as once, few or many, or as a class for expanded clones.

D gene: .; J gene: TRBJ2-5; V gene: TRBV15; clone size: .; CDR3 protein: CATSRVGFQETQYF; CDR3 DNA: TGTGCCACCAGCAGAGTTGGGTTCCAAGAGACCCAGTACTTC
D gene: TRBD2; J gene: TRBJ2-5; V gene: TRBV5-1; clone size: .; CDR3 protein: CASSPAGSWREQYF; CDR3 DNA: TGCGCCAGCAGCCCAGCGGGAAGTTGGAGAGAGCAGTACTTC
D gene: TRBD2; J gene: TRBJ2-1; V gene: TRBV10-1; clone size: .; CDR3 protein: CASSEVGRRKNSYNEQFF; CDR3 DNA: TGCGCCAGCAGTGAGGTCGGGAGGAGAAAAAACTCCTACAATGAGCAGTTCTTC
D gene: TRBD2; J gene: TRBJ2-2; V gene: TRBV2; clone size: .; CDR3 protein: CASSGTSGRIVGELFF; CDR3 DNA: TGTGCCAGCAGCGGGACTAGCGGGAGAATTGTCGGGGAGCTGTTTTTT
D gene: .; J gene: TRBJ2-7; V gene: TRBV23-1; clone size: .; CDR3 protein: CASSQICTAGDNYEQYF; CDR3 DNA: TGCGCCAGCAGTCAGATTTGCACGGCAGGGGATAACTACGAGCAGTACTTC
D gene: .; J gene: TRBJ2-3; V gene: TRBV18; clone size: .; CDR3 protein: CASSPPKVTDTQYF; CDR3 DNA: TGTGCCAGCTCACCACCAAAGGTTACAGATACGCAGTATTTT
D gene: .; J gene: TRBJ2-7; V gene: TRBV10-3; clone size: .; CDR3 protein: CAINQGSYEQYF; CDR3 DNA: TGTGCCATCAACCAGGGCTCCTACGAGCAGTACTTC
D gene: .; J gene: TRBJ2-1; V gene: TRBV2; clone size: many; CDR3 protein: CASSEALPGHNEQFF; CDR3 DNA: TGTGCCAGCAGTGAAGCGCTTCCAGGTCACAATGAGCAGTTCTTC
D gene: TRBD1; J gene: TRBJ2-1; V gene: TRBV5-1; clone size: .; CDR3 protein: CASSLGQGVLGEQFF; CDR3 DNA: TGCGCCAGCAGCTTAGGACAGGGGGTCCTTGGTGAGCAGTTCTTC
D gene: TRBD2; J gene: TRBJ2-1; V gene: TRBV7-2; clone size: once; CDR3 protein: CASSSVAGGPLSEQFF; CDR3 DNA: TGTGCCAGCAGCTCCGTGGCGGGAGGGCCTTTAAGTGAGCAGTTCTTC
D gene: TRBD1; J gene: TRBJ2-7; V gene: TRBV30; clone size: .; CDR3 protein: CAWSVPDRGWSEQYF; CDR3 DNA: TGTGCCTGGAGTGTACCTGACAGGGGATGGTCCGAGCAGTACTTC
D gene: TRBD1; J gene: TRBJ1-5; V gene: TRBV27; clone size: .; CDR3 protein: CASGPGQGSNQPQHF; CDR3 DNA: TGTGCCAGCGGGCCGGGACAGGGTTCCAATCAGCCCCAGCATTTT
D gene: .; J gene: TRBJ2-7; V gene: TRBV6-1; clone size: .; CDR3 protein: CASSVGGAAYEQYF; CDR3 DNA: TGTGCCAGCAGTGTTGGGGGGGCGGCCTACGAGCAGTACTTC
D gene: .; J gene: TRBJ2-7; V gene: TRBV20-1; clone size: .; CDR3 protein: CSARSRVEQYF; CDR3 DNA: TGCAGTGCTAGATCCCGGGTCGAGCAGTACTTC
D gene: TRBD1; J gene: TRBJ2-1; V gene: TRBV9; clone size: .; CDR3 protein: CASSVVGTGGHREQFF; CDR3 DNA: TGTGCCAGCAGCGTAGTGGGGACAGGGGGTCATCGTGAGCAGTTCTTC
D gene: TRBD1; J gene: TRBJ2-7; V gene: TRBV28; clone size: .; CDR3 protein: CASSPTVGTGALTYEQYF; CDR3 DNA: TGTGCCAGCAGTCCGACGGTCGGGACAGGGGCTTTAACCTACGAGCAGTACTTC
D gene: .; J gene: TRBJ1-1; V gene: TRBV5-5; clone size: .; CDR3 protein: CASKTTSVVQGTEAFF; CDR3 DNA: TGTGCCAGCAAGACAACCTCAGTGGTCCAGGGGACTGAAGCTTTCTTT
D gene: TRBD1; J gene: TRBJ2-7; V gene: TRBV11-3; clone size: .; CDR3 protein: CASSSQGTTYEQYF; CDR3 DNA: TGTGCCAGCAGCTCACAGGGGACCACCTACGAGCAGTACTTC
D gene: .; J gene: TRBJ1-1; V gene: TRBV29-1; clone size: once; CDR3 protein: CSVLGGLTEAFF; CDR3 DNA: TGCAGCGTCTTAGGGGGGCTCACTGAAGCTTTCTTT
D gene: TRBD1; J gene: TRBJ2-6; V gene: TRBV5-1; clone size: .; CDR3 protein: CASSWRLDRVLSGANVLTF; CDR3 DNA: TGCGCCAGCAGCTGGCGGCTTGACAGGGTCCTCTCTGGGGCCAACGTCCTGACTTTC